This passage covers 23 T cell receptor beta chains from one sample sequenced in a study of CD4 T cells in relation to SARS-CoV-2 and coronaviruses. Their cognate antigens are unknown. Before the COVID-19 pandemic, during about 2010-2018, CD4+ T cells were taken from unexposed donors. Isolation of CD4+ T cells took place after about 9 days in culture. Sequencing used immunoSEQ multiplex PCR; TCRdb keeps in-frame clones, though not all of them. The sample includes 15,000 to 20,000 clones, around 80% of them seen just once. Sequencing used CD4+ T cells from PBMCs, cultured in vitro. These receptors all come from a human donor in good health.

The chain has TRBV5-1 and TRBJ2-7, with D perhaps TRBD1 or TRBD2 (5 bases each). CDR1 and CDR2 from the germline V gene are SGHRS and YFSETQ. V lost 0 bases and J lost 3, with 13 bases in between. The CDR3 has 15 amino acids. The CDR3 protein is CASSLDGADLYEQYF. The CDR3 DNA is TGCGCCAGCAGCTTGGACGGGGCGGATCTCTACGAGCAGTACTTC.

This clone came up a few times. The chain recombines TRBV4-1 with TRBJ2-1; weak D call: TRBD2 (6 bases). The length of the CDR3 is 12 residues. Germline assignment: CDR1 MGHRA and CDR2 YSYEKL. V lost 3 bases to trimming and J lost 12 bases, with 12 bases between them. This CDR3 is CASSHGRERQFF. CDR3 bases: TGCGCCAGCAGCCATGGGCGGGAAAGGCAGTTCTTC.

The table lists this clone with a few counts. DNA of the CDR3: TGTGCCAGCAGCGTAGATGTTGGAAACACCATATATTTT. Protein: CASSVDVGNTIYF. The chain couples TRBV9 to TRBJ1-3; no clear D gene. Per germline, CDR1 SGDLS and CDR2 YYNGEE. The CDR3 runs to 13 residues. V was clipped by 0 bases and J by 3 bases, with 4 bases between them. Supplemented by reference TRBV9 and TRBJ1-3, the full variable domain reads DSGVTQTPKHLITATGQRVTLRCSPRSGDLSVYWYQQSLDQGLQFLIQYYNGEERAKGNILERFSAQQFPDLHSELNLSSLELGDSALYFCASSVDVGNTIYFGEGSWLTVV.

This chain links TRBV27 with TRBJ2-3, with D possibly TRBD1 on 6 matching bases. The CDR3 extends over 14 amino acids. The germline gives CDR1 MNHEY, CDR2 SMNVEV (reference sequence). V shed 7 bases and J shed 5 bases, with 16 bases lying between them. This CDR3 is CASTLQGKKDTQYF. In DNA, the CDR3 is TGTGCCAGCACCCTCCAGGGGAAAAAAGATACGCAGTATTTT.

The V call is TRBV3-1 (or the pseudogene TRBV3-2), the J call TRBJ2-7; 10 bases align to TRBD1. This CDR3 is built from 16 residues. The V and J ends lost 3 bases and 6 bases, in that order; junction bases with no gene match: 11. Per germline, CDR1 LGHDT and CDR2 YNNKEL (reference sequence). The CDR3 nucleotides read TGTGCCAGCAGCCAGACCCAGGGACAGGGGCATGGCGAGCAGTACTTC. Its translation: CASSQTQGQGHGEQYF.

The rearrangement links TRBV3-1 (or the pseudogene TRBV3-2) to TRBJ2-3, with D perhaps matching TRBD2 (6 bases). V was shortened by 4 bases and J by 0 bases, with 11 bases between the two germline ends. The CDR3 loop spans 15 amino acids. Germline-derived CDR1 and CDR2 are LGHDT and YNNKEL (reference sequence). The CDR3 DNA reads TGTGCCAGCAGCCCAACCGGGACTAGCACAGATACGCAGTATTTT. As protein: CASSPTGTSTDTQYF.

V is TRBV12-5 and J is TRBJ1-2; TRBD1 matches 8 bases. V shed 4 bases and J 8 bases; nucleotides not matched to a gene: 12. The germline V gene has CDR1 LGHNT and CDR2 FRNRAP. The CDR3 extends over 15 amino acids. The CDR3 loop is CASGSRTGITGGYTF. In DNA form, the CDR3 reads TGTGCTAGTGGTTCCCGGACAGGGATCACGGGGGGCTACACCTTC.

This clone turned up a few times. The chain links TRBV30 to TRBJ1-6; D gene ambiguous. The CDR3 consists of 14 residues. V was trimmed by 0 bases and J by 8 bases, leaving 11 bases between them. Per germline, CDR1 GTSNPN and CDR2 SVGIG (reference sequence). CDR3 amino acids: CAWSVPGRYSPLHF. DNA of the CDR3: TGTGCCTGGAGTGTACCCGGACGCTATTCACCCCTCCACTTT.

This clone was observed a single time. J is TRBJ2-1 and V is TRBV28, with 10 bases identical to TRBD2. Per the germline V gene, CDR1 is MDHEN and CDR2 is SYDVKM. J lost 5 bases, V lost 7 bases, and 2 bases had no gene match. The CDR3 covers 13 residues. The CDR3 sequence: CASITSGNNEQFF. The DNA for the CDR3 is TGTGCCAGCATTACTAGCGGGAACAATGAGCAGTTCTTC.

In its sample, this clone was seen once. The chain uses TRBV18 and TRBJ1-5; D is perhaps TRBD1 (6 bases). This CDR3 spans 15 amino acids. From germline, CDR1 is KGHSH and CDR2 LQKENI. Trimming removed 1 base from V and 7 bases from J, with 14 bases in between. The CDR3 protein is CASSPRGALGQPQHF. As DNA, the CDR3 is TGTGCCAGCTCACCACGGGGGGCGCTAGGACAGCCCCAGCATTTT. The full variable domain, its missing parts supplied by reference TRBV18 and TRBJ1-5, is NAGVMQNPRHLVRRRGQEARLRCSPMKGHSHVYWYRQLPEEGLKFMVYLQKENIIDESGMPKERFSAEFPKEGPSILRIQQVVRGDSAAYFCASSPRGALGQPQHFGDGTRLSIL.

The rearrangement links TRBV2 to TRBJ2-1, with D tentatively TRBD2 (6 bases). The CDR3 spans 13 residues. Germline-derived CDR1 and CDR2 are SNHLY and FYNNEI. The V and J ends lost 8 bases and 5 bases respectively, with 13 bases between them. CDR3 protein: CASRRGGDNEQFF. As DNA, the CDR3 is TGTGCCAGCCGGCGGGGAGGCGACAATGAGCAGTTCTTC.

This chain links TRBV10-3 with TRBJ2-2, with TRBD1 matching over 11 bases. The CDR3 spans 15 residues. V shed 4 bases, J shed 6 bases, and the junction held 4 bases outside the gene matches. CDR1 is ENHRY, CDR2 SYGVKD, per germline. The CDR3 bases are TGTGCCATCAGTGGAGGACAGGGGGCGCCCGGGGAGCTGTTTTTT. Translating it yields CAISGGQGAPGELFF.

There are a few counts of this clone. The chain combines TRBV3-1 (or the pseudogene TRBV3-2) with TRBJ2-7; D not resolved. The CDR3 runs to 15 residues. In germline, CDR1 is LGHDT, CDR2 YNNKEL (reference sequence). V shed 2 bases and J shed 6 bases, with 17 bases lying between them. CDR3 DNA: TGTGCCAGCAGCCAAAGCCCCCCTATCTCGACCGAGCAGTACTTC. Its protein is CASSQSPPISTEQYF.

The rearrangement links TRBV24-1 to TRBJ2-1; 14 bases line up with TRBD2. This CDR3 contains 17 residues. V trimming: 4 bases; J trimming: 6 bases; junction bases outside the gene matches: 7. Germline V CDR1 and CDR2: KGHDR, SFDVKD. The chain's CDR3 is CATSEAPGTSGSNEQFF. The CDR3 bases are TGTGCCACCAGTGAGGCTCCCGGGACTAGCGGGAGCAATGAGCAGTTCTTC.

The chain links TRBV6-5 to TRBJ2-7, with 8 bases identical to TRBD2. The CDR3 spans 15 residues. CDR1 and CDR2 (germline): MNHEY, SVGAGI. The V gene end was trimmed by 5 bases and the J gene end by 0 bases; junction bases not matched to a gene: 6. The DNA for the CDR3 is TGTGCCAGCAGTAATAGCGGGGCGAGCTCCTACGAGCAGTACTTC. Residues: CASSNSGASSYEQYF.

The rearrangement joins TRBV7-9 to TRBJ2-3, with 13 bases matching TRBD2. This CDR3 region has 16 residues. The J segment lost 1 base and the V segment lost 5 bases, leaving 3 bases of the junction unmatched. Germline assignment: CDR1 SEHNR and CDR2 FQNEAQ (reference sequence). CDR3 protein: CASSQGLAGRTDTQYF. The CDR3 DNA is TGTGCCAGCAGCCAGGGACTAGCGGGACGCACAGATACGCAGTATTTT.

The V call is TRBV29-1, the J call TRBJ2-7, with 8 positions matching TRBD2. The CDR3 is 13 residues long. Germline CDR1 reads SQVTM; CDR2 reads ANQGSEA. V lost 3 bases, J lost 7 bases, and 8 bases stayed unmatched. CDR3 sequence (DNA): TGCAGCGTTGATCGGGGGGGGTCAGGGGAGCAGTACTTC. This translates into CSVDRGGSGEQYF.

This clone has only one observation. J is TRBJ2-1 and V is TRBV10-3, with 11 positions matching TRBD2. With 9 bases clipped from V and 8 bases from J, the junction kept 6 bases outside the gene matches. Germline V CDR1 and CDR2: ENHRY, SYGVKD. The CDR3 is 13 residues long. The CDR3 is CAMTSGESDEQFF. Here the CDR3 DNA reads TGTGCCATGACTAGCGGGGAGTCGGATGAGCAGTTCTTC.

The rearrangement links TRBV9 to TRBJ1-5; D remains unclear. Between the trimmed V and J ends, which lost 2 bases and 4 bases, there was a span of 13 bases. This CDR3 spans 15 amino acids. Germline V gene data show CDR1 as SGDLS and CDR2 as YYNGEE. CDR3 nucleotides: TGTGCCAGCAGCGTCGGTTCGGGCGTTAATCAGCCCCAGCATTTT. Amino acids: CASSVGSGVNQPQHF.

The DNA of the CDR3 is TGTGCCAGTTTAAACTCGAATCTGGATCAGCCCCAGCATTTT. Translating gives CASLNSNLDQPQHF. This chain joins TRBV19 and TRBJ1-5, with no clear D. V gave up 8 bases and J gave up 5 bases, with 16 bases separating them. Per the germline V gene, CDR1 is LNHDA and CDR2 is SQIVND (reference sequence). The CDR3 is made up of 14 amino acids.

This clone was detected only a few times. The gene calls are TRBV10-2 and TRBJ1-2; 11 nucleotides line up with TRBD1. CDR1 is WSHSY, CDR2 SAAADI, per germline. V lost 4 bases, J lost 7 bases, and 8 bases stayed unmatched. The CDR3 has 15 amino acids. The CDR3 DNA is TGCGCCAGCAGTGTAGGACAGGGGGCGAGCACTGGCTACACCTTC. Protein product: CASSVGQGASTGYTF.

This sequence joins TRBV7-7 and TRBJ2-5; D remains unclear. The V gene lost 0 bases and the J gene lost 2 bases, with 10 bases spanning the gap. Germline V gives CDR1 SSHAT, CDR2 FNYEAQ (reference sequence). This CDR3 contains 15 residues. Here the CDR3 DNA reads TGTGCCAGCAGCTTAGCGCTTGGTATACAAGAGACCCAGTACTTC. This gives the protein CASSLALGIQETQYF.

This clone was seen a few times. The CDR3 spells CASSPGLVSGNTIYF. In DNA, the CDR3 is TGTGCCAGTTCTCCGGGGCTAGTGTCTGGAAACACCATATATTTT. The chain recombines TRBV19 with TRBJ1-3; D is possibly TRBD1 (5 bases). The germline V gene encodes CDR1 LNHDA and CDR2 SQIVND (reference sequence). V lost 8 bases, J lost 1 base, and 15 bases lay in between. The CDR3 runs 15 residues. The full variable domain, completed using reference TRBV19 and TRBJ1-3, is DGGITQSPKYLFRKEGQNVTLSCEQNLNHDAMYWYRQDPGQGLRLIYYSQIVNDFQKGDIAEGYSVSREKKESFPLTVTSAQKNPTAFYLCASSPGLVSGNTIYFGEGSWLTVV.